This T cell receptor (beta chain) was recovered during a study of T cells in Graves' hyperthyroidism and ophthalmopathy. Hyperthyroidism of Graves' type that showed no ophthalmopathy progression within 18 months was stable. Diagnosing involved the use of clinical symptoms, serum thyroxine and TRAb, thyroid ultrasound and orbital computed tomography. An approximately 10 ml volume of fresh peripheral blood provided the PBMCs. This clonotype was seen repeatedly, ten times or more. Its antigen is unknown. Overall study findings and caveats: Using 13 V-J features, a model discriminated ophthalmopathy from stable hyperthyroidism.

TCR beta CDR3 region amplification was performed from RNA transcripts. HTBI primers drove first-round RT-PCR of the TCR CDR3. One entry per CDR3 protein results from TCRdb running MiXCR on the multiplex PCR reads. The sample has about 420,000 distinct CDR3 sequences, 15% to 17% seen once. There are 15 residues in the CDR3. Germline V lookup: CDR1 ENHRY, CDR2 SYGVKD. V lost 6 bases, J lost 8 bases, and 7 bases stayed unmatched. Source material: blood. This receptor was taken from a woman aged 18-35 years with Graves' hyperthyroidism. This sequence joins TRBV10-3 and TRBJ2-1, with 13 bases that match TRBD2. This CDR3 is CAISPGTSGIDEQFF. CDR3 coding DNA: TGTGCCATCAGCCCCGGGACTAGCGGGATAGATGAGCAGTTCTTC.